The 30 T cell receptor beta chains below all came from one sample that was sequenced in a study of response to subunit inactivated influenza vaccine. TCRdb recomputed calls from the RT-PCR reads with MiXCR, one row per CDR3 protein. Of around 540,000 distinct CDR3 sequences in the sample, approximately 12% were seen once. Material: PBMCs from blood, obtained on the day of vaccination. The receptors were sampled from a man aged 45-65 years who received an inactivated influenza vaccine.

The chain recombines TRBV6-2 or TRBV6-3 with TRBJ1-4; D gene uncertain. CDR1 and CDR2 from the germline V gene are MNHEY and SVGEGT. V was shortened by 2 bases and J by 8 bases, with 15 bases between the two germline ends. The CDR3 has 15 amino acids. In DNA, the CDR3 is TGTGCCAGCAGTTACATGGGCCAGCCTCGGGAAAAACTGTTTTTT. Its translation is CASSYMGQPREKLFF.

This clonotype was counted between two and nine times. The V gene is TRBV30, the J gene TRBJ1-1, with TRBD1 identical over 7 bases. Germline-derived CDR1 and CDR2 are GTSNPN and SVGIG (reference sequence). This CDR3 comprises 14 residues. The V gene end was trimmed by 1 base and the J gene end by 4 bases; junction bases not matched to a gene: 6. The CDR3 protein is CAWSGYRGITEAFF. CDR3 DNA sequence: TGTGCCTGGAGTGGCTACAGGGGAATCACTGAAGCTTTCTTT.

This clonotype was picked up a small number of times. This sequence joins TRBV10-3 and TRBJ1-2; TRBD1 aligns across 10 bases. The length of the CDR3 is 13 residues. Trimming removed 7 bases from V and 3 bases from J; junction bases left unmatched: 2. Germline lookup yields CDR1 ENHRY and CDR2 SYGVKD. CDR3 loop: CAIKGQGYYGYTF. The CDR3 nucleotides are TGTGCCATCAAGGGACAGGGGTACTATGGCTACACCTTC.

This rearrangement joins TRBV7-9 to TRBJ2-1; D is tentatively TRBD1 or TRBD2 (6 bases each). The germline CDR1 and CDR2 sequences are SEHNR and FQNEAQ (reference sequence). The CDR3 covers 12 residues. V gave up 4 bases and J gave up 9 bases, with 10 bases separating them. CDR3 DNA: TGTGCCAGCAGCTCCCCGGGGGCTGAGCAGTTCTTC. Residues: CASSSPGAEQFF.

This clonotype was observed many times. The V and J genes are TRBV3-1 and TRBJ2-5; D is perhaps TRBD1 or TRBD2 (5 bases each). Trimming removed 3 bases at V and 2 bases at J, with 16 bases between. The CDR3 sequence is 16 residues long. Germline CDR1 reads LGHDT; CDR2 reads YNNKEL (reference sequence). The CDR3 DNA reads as TGTGCCAGCAGCCATTCTCAACGAGGGGTACAAGAGACCCAGTACTTC. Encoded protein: CASSHSQRGVQETQYF.

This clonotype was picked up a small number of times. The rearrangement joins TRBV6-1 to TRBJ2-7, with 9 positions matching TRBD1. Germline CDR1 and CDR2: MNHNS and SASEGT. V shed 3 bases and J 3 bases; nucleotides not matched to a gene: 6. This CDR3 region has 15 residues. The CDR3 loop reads CASSESRDRVYEQYF. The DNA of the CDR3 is TGTGCCAGCAGTGAGAGCCGGGACAGGGTCTACGAGCAGTACTTC.

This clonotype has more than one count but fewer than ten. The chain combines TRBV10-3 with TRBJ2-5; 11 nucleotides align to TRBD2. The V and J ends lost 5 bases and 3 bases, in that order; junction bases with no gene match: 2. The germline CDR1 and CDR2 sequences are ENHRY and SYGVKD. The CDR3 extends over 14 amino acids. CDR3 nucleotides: TGTGCCATCAGTTCTAGCGGGGGGAAAGAGACCCAGTACTTC. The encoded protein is CAISSSGGKETQYF.

Written as DNA, the CDR3 is TGTGCCAGCAGCAAGGGACTAGCGGGATCTGCAGATACGCAGTATTTT. The encoded protein is CASSKGLAGSADTQYF. V gene TRBV7-2 combines with J gene TRBJ2-3, with TRBD2 matching 13 bases. The junction had 6 bases not matched to a gene; V was cut back by 5 bases and J by 4 bases. There are 16 residues in the CDR3. CDR1 and CDR2 (germline): SGHTA, FQGNSA.

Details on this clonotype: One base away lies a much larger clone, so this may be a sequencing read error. CDR3 nucleotide sequence: TGTGCCAGCAGTCAATTCGCTAGCAGGGGTCCCACCGGGGAGCTGTTTTTT. Protein product: CASSQFASRGPTGELFF. The rearrangement links TRBV6-2 or TRBV6-3 to TRBJ2-2, with D possibly being TRBD1 (6 bases). The ends were cut back, 5 bases at V and 4 bases at J, with 20 bases in the middle. In germline, CDR1 is MNHEY, CDR2 SVGEGT. This CDR3 has 17 residues.

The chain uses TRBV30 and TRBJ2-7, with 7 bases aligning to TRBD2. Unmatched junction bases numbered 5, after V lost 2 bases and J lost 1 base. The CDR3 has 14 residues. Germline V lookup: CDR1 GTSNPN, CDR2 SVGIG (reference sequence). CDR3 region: CAWSKGLKSYEQYF. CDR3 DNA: TGTGCCTGGAGTAAGGGACTAAAGTCCTACGAGCAGTACTTC.

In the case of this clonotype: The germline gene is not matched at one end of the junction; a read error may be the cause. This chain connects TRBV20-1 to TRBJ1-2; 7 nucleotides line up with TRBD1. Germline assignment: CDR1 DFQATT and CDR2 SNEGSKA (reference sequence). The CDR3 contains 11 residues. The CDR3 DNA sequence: TGCAGTGTGGTTCTCCGAGAGGGGGCAATCTTC. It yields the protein CSVVLREGAIF.

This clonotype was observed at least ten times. The CDR3: CSVSLNEQFF. DNA of the CDR3: TGCAGCGTTTCTCTCAATGAGCAGTTCTTC. The J gene is TRBJ2-1, the V gene TRBV29-1; D unclear. V shed 5 bases and J shed 6 bases, with 5 bases lying between them. CDR1 is SQVTM and CDR2 is ANQGSEA in the germline V gene. CDR3 length: 10 amino acids.

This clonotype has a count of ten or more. The CDR3 here is CASSLAVSGPGAGSNQPQHF. The CDR3 nucleotides read TGTGCCAGCAGTTTAGCGGTTAGTGGGCCAGGGGCGGGGAGCAATCAGCCCCAGCATTTT. The rearrangement joins TRBV12-3 or TRBV12-4 to TRBJ1-5, with D maybe TRBD1 (6 bases). V lost 0 bases and J 1 base, leaving 22 bases between the germline ends. The CDR3 sequence is 20 residues long.

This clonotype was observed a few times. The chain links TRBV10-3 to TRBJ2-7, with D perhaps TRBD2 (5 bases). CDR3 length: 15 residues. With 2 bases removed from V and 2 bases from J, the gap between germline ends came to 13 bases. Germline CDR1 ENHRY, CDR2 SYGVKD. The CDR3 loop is CAISEARGPTYEQYF. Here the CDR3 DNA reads TGTGCCATCAGTGAGGCAAGAGGGCCTACCTACGAGCAGTACTTC.

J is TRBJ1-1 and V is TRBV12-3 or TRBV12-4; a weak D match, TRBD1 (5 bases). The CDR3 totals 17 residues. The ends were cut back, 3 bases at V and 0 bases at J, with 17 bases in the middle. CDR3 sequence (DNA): TGTGCCAGCAGTTTCAAGAGGCAGACAGTCATGAACACTGAAGCTTTCTTT. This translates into CASSFKRQTVMNTEAFF.

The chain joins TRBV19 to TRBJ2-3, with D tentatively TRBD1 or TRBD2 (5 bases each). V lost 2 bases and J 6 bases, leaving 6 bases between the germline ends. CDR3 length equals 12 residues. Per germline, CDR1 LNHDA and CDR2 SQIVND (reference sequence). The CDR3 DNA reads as TGTGCCAGTAGTATATGGGGGGATACGCAGTATTTT. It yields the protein CASSIWGDTQYF.

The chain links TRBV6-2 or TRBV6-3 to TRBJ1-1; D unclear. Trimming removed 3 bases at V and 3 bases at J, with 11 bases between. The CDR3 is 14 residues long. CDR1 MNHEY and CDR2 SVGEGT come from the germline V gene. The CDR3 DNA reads TGTGCCAGCAGTTATAGGGTCCGGTACACTGAAGCTTTCTTT. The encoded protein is CASSYRVRYTEAFF.

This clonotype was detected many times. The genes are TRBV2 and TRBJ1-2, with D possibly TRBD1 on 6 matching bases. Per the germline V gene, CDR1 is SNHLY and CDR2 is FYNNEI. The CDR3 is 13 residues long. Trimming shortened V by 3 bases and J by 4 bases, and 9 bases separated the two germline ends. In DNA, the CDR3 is TGTGCCAGCAGTGACGGGGGCCTCTATGGCTACACCTTC. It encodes CASSDGGLYGYTF.

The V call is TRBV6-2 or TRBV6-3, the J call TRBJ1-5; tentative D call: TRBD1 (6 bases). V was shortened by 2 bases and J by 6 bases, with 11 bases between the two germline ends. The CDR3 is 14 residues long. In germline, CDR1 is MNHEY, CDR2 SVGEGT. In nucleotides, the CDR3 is TGTGCCAGCAGTTACGCGGGGGCTGGTCAGCCCCAGCATTTT. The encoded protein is CASSYAGAGQPQHF.

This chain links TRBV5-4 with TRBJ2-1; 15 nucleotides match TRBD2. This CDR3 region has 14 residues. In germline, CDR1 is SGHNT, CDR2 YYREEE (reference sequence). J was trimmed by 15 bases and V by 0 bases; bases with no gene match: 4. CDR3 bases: TGTGCCAGCAGCTTGGGGACTAGCGGGAGGGTTGCGTTCTTC. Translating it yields CASSLGTSGRVAFF.

The CDR3 region has the DNA TGTGCCAGCTCACCAACAGTCCCGGGACAGGGCCGGGGTGAAAAACTGTTTTTT. As protein: CASSPTVPGQGRGEKLFF. The genes are TRBV18 and TRBJ1-4, with 9 bases matching TRBD1. There are 18 residues in the CDR3. V shed 2 bases and J 7 bases; nucleotides not matched to a gene: 14. Germline values: CDR1 KGHSH, CDR2 LQKENI.

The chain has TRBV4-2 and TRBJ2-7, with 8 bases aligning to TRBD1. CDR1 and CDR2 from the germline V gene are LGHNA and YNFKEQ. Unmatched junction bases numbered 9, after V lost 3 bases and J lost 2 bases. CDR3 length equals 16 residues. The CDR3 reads CASSHPAGGATYEQYF. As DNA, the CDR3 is TGTGCCAGCAGCCATCCCGCAGGGGGCGCGACCTACGAGCAGTACTTC.

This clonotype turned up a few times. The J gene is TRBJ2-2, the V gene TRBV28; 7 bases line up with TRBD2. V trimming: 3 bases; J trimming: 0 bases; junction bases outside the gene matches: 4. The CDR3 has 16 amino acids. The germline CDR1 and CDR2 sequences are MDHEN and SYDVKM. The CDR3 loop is CASSLVSGANTGELFF. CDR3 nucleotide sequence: TGTGCCAGCAGTTTGGTGAGCGGGGCGAACACCGGGGAGCTGTTTTTT.

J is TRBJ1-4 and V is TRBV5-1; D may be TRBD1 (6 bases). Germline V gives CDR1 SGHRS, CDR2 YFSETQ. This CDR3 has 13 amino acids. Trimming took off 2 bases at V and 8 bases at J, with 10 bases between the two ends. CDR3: CASSFTGIEKLFF. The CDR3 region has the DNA TGCGCCAGCAGCTTTACAGGGATCGAAAAACTGTTTTTT. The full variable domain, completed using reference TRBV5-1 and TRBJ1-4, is KAGVTQTPRYLIKTRGQQVTLSCSPISGHRSVSWYQQTPGQGLQFLFEYFSETQRNKGNFPGRFSGRQFSNSRSEMNVSTLELGDSALYLCASSFTGIEKLFFGSGTQLSVL.

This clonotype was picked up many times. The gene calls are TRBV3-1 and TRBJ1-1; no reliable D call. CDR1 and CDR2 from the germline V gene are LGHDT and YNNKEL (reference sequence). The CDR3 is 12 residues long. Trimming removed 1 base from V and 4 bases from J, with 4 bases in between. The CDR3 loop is CASSQGGTEAFF. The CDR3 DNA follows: TGTGCCAGCAGCCAAGGAGGCACTGAAGCTTTCTTT.

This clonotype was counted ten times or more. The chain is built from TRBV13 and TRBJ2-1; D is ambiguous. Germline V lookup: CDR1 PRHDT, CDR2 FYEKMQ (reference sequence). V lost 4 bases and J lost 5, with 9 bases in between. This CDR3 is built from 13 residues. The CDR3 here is CASSYQPNNEQFF. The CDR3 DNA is TGTGCCAGCAGCTATCAGCCGAACAATGAGCAGTTCTTC.

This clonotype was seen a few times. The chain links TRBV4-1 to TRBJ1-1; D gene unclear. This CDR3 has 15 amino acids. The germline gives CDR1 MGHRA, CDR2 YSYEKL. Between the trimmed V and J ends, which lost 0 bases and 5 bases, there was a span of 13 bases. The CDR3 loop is CASSQEPLSGTEAFF. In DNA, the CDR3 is TGCGCCAGCAGCCAAGAACCGCTCTCGGGTACTGAAGCTTTCTTT.

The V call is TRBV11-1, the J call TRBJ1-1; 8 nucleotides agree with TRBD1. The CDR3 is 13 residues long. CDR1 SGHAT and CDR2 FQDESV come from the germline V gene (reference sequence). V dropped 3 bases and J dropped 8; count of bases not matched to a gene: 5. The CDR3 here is CASSFGQGREAFF. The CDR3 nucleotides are TGTGCCAGCAGCTTCGGACAGGGACGAGAAGCTTTCTTT.

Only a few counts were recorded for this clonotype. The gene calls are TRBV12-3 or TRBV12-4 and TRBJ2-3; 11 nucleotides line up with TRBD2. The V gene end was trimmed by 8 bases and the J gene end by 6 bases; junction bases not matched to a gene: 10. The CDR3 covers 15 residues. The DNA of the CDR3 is TGTGCCAGCGGGTCAATAGCGGGGGGGTCTGATACGCAGTATTTT. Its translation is CASGSIAGGSDTQYF.

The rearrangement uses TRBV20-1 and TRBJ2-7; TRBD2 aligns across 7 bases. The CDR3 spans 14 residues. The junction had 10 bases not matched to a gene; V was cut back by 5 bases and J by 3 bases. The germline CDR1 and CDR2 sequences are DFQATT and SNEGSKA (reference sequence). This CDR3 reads CSAPLTGLIYEQYF. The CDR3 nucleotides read TGCAGTGCTCCCCTTACGGGACTAATCTACGAGCAGTACTTC.